Below are 31 T cell receptor beta chains sequenced from a single sample in a study of OX40 agonist ivuxolimab in advanced cancers. Profiling relied on immunoSEQ multiplex PCR, and the TCRdb table lists in-frame clones only, not all of them. The data contain about 50,000 clones, around 85% of them singletons. The source was CD4+ or CD8+ T cells sorted from blood, collected in a trial of the OX40 agonist ivuxolimab. The receptor source for this set is an adult with an advanced solid tumor such as melanoma, head and neck, liver or kidney cancer.

The rearrangement joins TRBV19 to TRBJ2-1; D is possibly TRBD2 (5 bases). Trimming took off 3 bases at V and 5 bases at J, with 14 bases between the two ends. The CDR3 has 15 amino acids. Germline V lookup: CDR1 LNHDA, CDR2 SQIVND (reference sequence). The CDR3 reads CASSMEAGPHNEQFF. The CDR3 coding sequence is TGTGCCAGTAGTATGGAGGCTGGCCCCCACAATGAGCAGTTCTTC.

CDR3 protein: CASSSAAYNEQFF. In nucleotides, the CDR3 is TGTGCCAGCAGTTCGGCAGCCTACAATGAGCAGTTCTTC. J is TRBJ2-1 and V is TRBV6-5; D is unresolved. This CDR3 has 13 amino acids. Germline CDR1 is MNHEY and CDR2 is SVGAGI. Trimming took off 4 bases at V and 2 bases at J, with 6 bases between the two ends.

V usage is TRBV19 and J usage is TRBJ2-6; D call uncertain. V was trimmed by 5 bases and J by 3 bases, leaving 2 bases between them. The CDR3 extends over 12 amino acids. Germline loops: CDR1 LNHDA, CDR2 SQIVND (reference sequence). For the CDR3, the DNA is TGTGCCAGTAGTGGTGGGGCCAACGTCCTGACTTTC. Translating it yields CASSGGANVLTF.

This chain links TRBV4-3 with TRBJ2-5, with a tentative D call TRBD1 (6 bases). The CDR3 has 15 residues. Trimming removed 0 bases at V and 2 bases at J, with 10 bases between. Germline loops: CDR1 LGHNA, CDR2 YSLEER. The CDR3 region has the DNA TGCGCCAGCAGCCAAGATAACAGGGCGCAAGAGACCCAGTACTTC. This codes for CASSQDNRAQETQYF.

The gene calls are TRBV5-6 and TRBJ2-7; D possibly corresponds to TRBD1 (5 bases). The CDR3 totals 14 residues. V gave up 1 base and J gave up 3 bases, with 11 bases separating them. Germline V gives CDR1 SGHDT, CDR2 YYEEEE. The CDR3 spells CASSLWGSLYEQYF. The CDR3 nucleotides read TGTGCCAGCAGCTTGTGGGGCTCCCTCTACGAGCAGTACTTC.

The chain links TRBV19 to TRBJ2-7; 10 bases match TRBD1. This CDR3 spans 16 amino acids. Germline values: CDR1 LNHDA, CDR2 SQIVND (reference sequence). Trimming removed 5 bases from V and 2 bases from J; junction bases left unmatched: 9. The CDR3 sequence: CASSPTPGQGTYEQYF. CDR3 nucleotide sequence: TGTGCCAGTAGTCCTACTCCGGGACAGGGGACCTACGAGCAGTACTTC.

V gene TRBV10-2 combines with J gene TRBJ1-1; D possibly corresponds to TRBD1 (6 bases). This CDR3 is built from 16 residues. V was shortened by 6 bases and J by 3 bases, with 20 bases between the two germline ends. Germline V gene sequence: CDR1 WSHSY, CDR2 SAAADI. CDR3 in DNA: TGCGCCAGCAGCTGGAAGACCGGGACACCAGACACTGAAGCTTTCTTT. Its protein is CASSWKTGTPDTEAFF.

The chain has TRBV27 and TRBJ2-7; TRBD2 aligns across 10 bases. CDR3 length: 14 residues. Germline V lookup: CDR1 MNHEY, CDR2 SMNVEV (reference sequence). V lost 7 bases to trimming and J lost 7 bases; unmatched junction nucleotides: 10. CDR3: CASTLSGGAVEQYF. The CDR3 DNA reads TGTGCCAGCACCCTAAGCGGGGGGGCCGTAGAGCAGTACTTC.

This clone was seen a handful of times. The chain recombines TRBV14 with TRBJ2-7; no firm D call. The CDR3 contains 12 residues. Trimming removed 4 bases from V and 3 bases from J, with 7 bases in between. From germline, CDR1 is SGHDN and CDR2 FVKESK. CDR3 coding DNA: TGTGCCAGCAGCCCCAACGGCTACGAGCAGTACTTC. Its translation is CASSPNGYEQYF.

This rearrangement joins TRBV9 to TRBJ2-7, with TRBD2 matching over 7 bases. The CDR3 spans 17 residues. Looked up from germline, CDR1 is SGDLS and CDR2 is YYNGEE. The V and J ends lost 4 bases and 3 bases, in that order; junction bases with no gene match: 16. The CDR3 nucleotides read TGTGCCAGCAGCTCCGGACTAGTAATCCGGAATCACTACGAGCAGTACTTC. Translation: CASSSGLVIRNHYEQYF. The full variable domain, in which reference TRBV9 and TRBJ2-7 provide the parts outside the CDR3, is DSGVTQTPKHLITATGQRVTLRCSPRSGDLSVYWYQQSLDQGLQFLIQYYNGEERAKGNILERFSAQQFPDLHSELNLSSLELGDSALYFCASSSGLVIRNHYEQYFGPGTRLTVT.

The chain is built from TRBV7-8 and TRBJ1-6, with a weak D call TRBD1 (6 bases). With 5 bases removed from V and 5 bases from J, the gap between germline ends came to 10 bases. CDR1 and CDR2 (germline): SGHVS, FQNEAQ. The CDR3 is 14 residues long. In DNA form, the CDR3 reads TGTGCCAGCAGCCCGGGACAAGATAATTCACCCCTCCACTTT. Encoded protein: CASSPGQDNSPLHF.

The rearrangement joins TRBV9 to TRBJ2-1; the D gene is possibly TRBD2 (6 bases). V lost 2 bases, J lost 7 bases, and 16 bases lay in between. The germline CDR1 and CDR2 sequences are SGDLS and YYNGEE. The length of the CDR3 is 15 residues. The CDR3 sequence is CASSVSEGGGNEQFF. DNA of the CDR3: TGTGCCAGCAGCGTGAGCGAGGGTGGGGGGAATGAGCAGTTCTTC. The full variable domain, with the rest looked up from reference TRBV9 and TRBJ2-1, is DSGVTQTPKHLITATGQRVTLRCSPRSGDLSVYWYQQSLDQGLQFLIQYYNGEERAKGNILERFSAQQFPDLHSELNLSSLELGDSALYFCASSVSEGGGNEQFFGPGTRLTVL.

The rearrangement links TRBV14 to TRBJ2-1; tentative D call: TRBD1 (6 bases). The CDR3 sequence is 17 residues long. Germline CDR1 reads SGHDN; CDR2 reads FVKESK. Trimming took 4 bases from V and 5 from J, leaving 21 bases between them. Here the CDR3 DNA reads TGTGCCAGCAGCCGATTTCTCACAGGGAAAGGAGACAATGAGCAGTTCTTC. It is translated as CASSRFLTGKGDNEQFF.

This chain connects TRBV7-6 to TRBJ2-2, with no clear D. The CDR3 covers 17 residues. The germline V gene has CDR1 SGHVS and CDR2 FNYEAQ. Trimming took 0 bases from V and 3 from J, leaving 14 bases between them. The CDR3 region is CASSLAFLGSDTGELFF. As DNA, the CDR3 is TGTGCCAGCAGCTTAGCATTCCTGGGATCGGACACCGGGGAGCTGTTTTTT.

The chain combines TRBV15 with TRBJ1-3; a possible D gene is TRBD1 (6 bases). The germline V gene encodes CDR1 LNHNV and CDR2 YYDKDF (reference sequence). The CDR3 runs 15 residues. Trimming removed 8 bases from V and 0 bases from J, with 14 bases in between. The CDR3 DNA reads as TGTGCCACCTCCTTGGACAGAAACTCTGGAAACACCATATATTTT. This codes for CATSLDRNSGNTIYF.

The gene calls are TRBV7-2 and TRBJ1-4, with D possibly TRBD1 on 5 matching bases. The length of the CDR3 is 14 residues. V lost 2 bases, J lost 8 bases, and 12 bases lay in between. Germline V CDR1 and CDR2: SGHTA, FQGNSA. The DNA of the CDR3 is TGTGCCAGCAGCTTAAGACAGAGCGAGGAAAAACTGTTTTTT. This gives the protein CASSLRQSEEKLFF.

The gene calls are TRBV5-4 and TRBJ2-1; tentatively, D is TRBD1 (5 bases). V was clipped by 9 bases and J by 2 bases, with 12 bases between them. Germline V gives CDR1 SGHNT, CDR2 YYREEE (reference sequence). The CDR3 is made up of 13 amino acids. In DNA form, the CDR3 reads TGTGCCACTTCGGACAAGACCTACAATGAGCAGTTCTTC. Its translation: CATSDKTYNEQFF. Combining the CDR3 with reference TRBV5-4 and TRBJ2-1 gives the whole variable domain ETGVTQSPTHLIKTRGQQVTLRCSSQSGHNTVSWYQQALGQGPQFIFQYYREEENGRGNFPPRFSGLQFPNYSSELNVNALELDDSALYLCATSDKTYNEQFFGPGTRLTVL.

This sequence joins TRBV7-9 and TRBJ1-4; 8 nucleotides align to TRBD1. This CDR3 spans 15 amino acids. The ends lost 4 bases at V and 7 bases at J; junction bases unmatched: 8. Germline CDR1 is SEHNR and CDR2 is FQNEAQ (reference sequence). This CDR3 reads CASSSTDRVGEKLFF. The DNA for the CDR3 is TGTGCCAGCAGCTCCACGGACAGGGTGGGTGAAAAACTGTTTTTT.

The chain joins TRBV6-1 to TRBJ2-2; no reliable D call. The V end was cut by 2 bases, the J end by 3 bases, with 4 bases between. Germline assignment: CDR1 MNHNS and CDR2 SASEGT. This CDR3 region has 13 residues. Written as DNA, the CDR3 is TGTGCCAGCAGTGAACCATACACCGGGGAGCTGTTTTTT. Protein sequence: CASSEPYTGELFF.

The chain couples TRBV19 to TRBJ1-6, with a possible D match to TRBD1 (6 bases). The CDR3 extends over 14 amino acids. Germline V gives CDR1 LNHDA, CDR2 SQIVND (reference sequence). Trimming took off 5 bases at V and 9 bases at J, with 14 bases between the two ends. CDR3: CASSPGVEISPLHF. CDR3 DNA sequence: TGTGCCAGTAGTCCAGGGGTGGAAATTTCACCCCTCCACTTT.

V is TRBV27 and J is TRBJ1-2; possible D gene TRBD1, 6 bases. The germline CDR1 and CDR2 sequences are MNHEY and SMNVEV (reference sequence). The V end lost 3 bases, the J end lost 4 bases, and 18 bases lay between the germline ends. This CDR3 has 16 residues. The CDR3 DNA sequence: TGTGCCAGCAGTTTGTTTCCCGTCAGGGGCGGCTATGGCTACACCTTC. Protein sequence: CASSLFPVRGGYGYTF.

V is TRBV11-2 and J is TRBJ2-2; a weak D match, TRBD1 (5 bases). Trimming shortened V by 4 bases and J by 0 bases, and 9 bases separated the two germline ends. The germline gives CDR1 SGHAT, CDR2 FQNNGV. This CDR3 is 15 amino acids long. CDR3 region: CASSSTDANTGELFF. The CDR3 DNA sequence: TGTGCCAGCAGCTCGACAGACGCGAACACCGGGGAGCTGTTTTTT.

This rearrangement joins TRBV7-6 to TRBJ2-7; TRBD1 agrees at 9 bases. V shed 1 base and J 6 bases; nucleotides not matched to a gene: 4. Germline CDR1 reads SGHVS; CDR2 reads FNYEAQ. There are 14 residues in the CDR3. The CDR3 protein is CASSLGDREGEQYF. CDR3 nucleotides: TGTGCCAGCAGCTTAGGGGACAGGGAAGGCGAGCAGTACTTC.

The chain combines TRBV5-1 with TRBJ1-1; D possibly corresponds to TRBD1 (5 bases). CDR1 is SGHRS and CDR2 is YFSETQ in the germline V gene. V lost 2 bases and J 1 base, leaving 12 bases between the germline ends. The CDR3 loop spans 15 amino acids. CDR3 amino acids: CASSLTQVANTEAFF. CDR3 bases: TGCGCCAGCAGCTTAACACAGGTCGCGAACACTGAAGCTTTCTTT. The full variable domain, completed using reference TRBV5-1 and TRBJ1-1, is KAGVTQTPRYLIKTRGQQVTLSCSPISGHRSVSWYQQTPGQGLQFLFEYFSETQRNKGNFPGRFSGRQFSNSRSEMNVSTLELGDSALYLCASSLTQVANTEAFFGQGTRLTVV.

The rearrangement links TRBV30 to TRBJ2-3; D not certain. Germline V gene sequence: CDR1 GTSNPN, CDR2 SVGIG (reference sequence). The CDR3 extends over 15 amino acids. Trimming left V 1 base short and J 2 bases short, with 13 bases between. CDR3 amino acids: CAWSGLEKTTDTQYF. Here the CDR3 DNA reads TGTGCCTGGAGTGGGCTAGAGAAGACCACAGATACGCAGTATTTT.

The chain joins TRBV19 to TRBJ1-2, with 9 bases matching TRBD1. The CDR3 spans 14 residues. The V gene end was trimmed by 7 bases and the J gene end by 1 base; junction bases not matched to a gene: 4. In germline, CDR1 is LNHDA, CDR2 SQIVND (reference sequence). The CDR3 DNA follows: TGTGCCAGTACCCGGACAGGGGATAACTATGGCTACACCTTC. Translation: CASTRTGDNYGYTF.

The chain carries TRBV6-5 and TRBJ2-5; 8 bases match TRBD2. V dropped 2 bases and J dropped 2; count of bases not matched to a gene: 7. CDR1 and CDR2 from the germline V gene are MNHEY and SVGAGI. The CDR3 covers 16 residues. DNA of the CDR3: TGTGCCAGCAGTTACGGGCCGGGGGGGAGTCAAGAGACCCAGTACTTC. Its protein product is CASSYGPGGSQETQYF.

V usage is TRBV9 and J usage is TRBJ1-3; TRBD1 agrees at 7 bases. The CDR3 is 18 residues long. Germline CDR1 SGDLS, CDR2 YYNGEE. V gave up 0 bases and J gave up 3 bases; unmatched junction bases: 12. The CDR3 bases are TGTGCCAGCAGCGTAGCCGCCCCCGGACAGGATTTTGGAAACACCATATATTTT. Translated, it gives CASSVAAPGQDFGNTIYF.

This clone appeared once. V usage is TRBV29-1 and J usage is TRBJ1-2; a weak D match, TRBD1 (6 bases). With 5 bases removed from V and 4 bases from J, the gap between germline ends came to 11 bases. Germline CDR1 reads SQVTM; CDR2 reads ANQGSEA. The CDR3 has 12 amino acids. The CDR3 DNA reads as TGCAGCGTTCCACAGGGCGTCTATGGCTACACCTTC. This translates into CSVPQGVYGYTF. The whole variable domain, filled in from reference TRBV29-1 and TRBJ1-2, reads SAVISQKPSRDICQRGTSLTIQCQVDSQVTMMFWYRQQPGQSLTLIATANQGSEATYESGFVIDKFPISRPNLTFSTLTVSNMSPEDSSIYLCSVPQGVYGYTFGSGTRLTVV.

The chain combines TRBV19 with TRBJ1-1, with a weak D call TRBD1 (5 bases). The CDR3 has 15 amino acids. V was clipped by 5 bases and J by 8 bases, with 21 bases between them. Germline-derived CDR1 and CDR2 are LNHDA and SQIVND (reference sequence). CDR3: CASSGPGRRGKEAFF. The CDR3 nucleotides are TGTGCCAGTAGTGGTCCGGGGCGACGGGGGAAAGAAGCTTTCTTT.

This rearrangement joins TRBV13 to TRBJ2-7, with TRBD1 matching 7 bases. The CDR3 length is 14 residues. Unmatched junction bases numbered 8, after V lost 3 bases and J lost 6 bases. Germline V lookup: CDR1 PRHDT, CDR2 FYEKMQ (reference sequence). The CDR3 DNA reads TGTGCCAGCAGCTTCAGCCCACAGGGGCTCGAGCAGTACTTC. Protein sequence: CASSFSPQGLEQYF.